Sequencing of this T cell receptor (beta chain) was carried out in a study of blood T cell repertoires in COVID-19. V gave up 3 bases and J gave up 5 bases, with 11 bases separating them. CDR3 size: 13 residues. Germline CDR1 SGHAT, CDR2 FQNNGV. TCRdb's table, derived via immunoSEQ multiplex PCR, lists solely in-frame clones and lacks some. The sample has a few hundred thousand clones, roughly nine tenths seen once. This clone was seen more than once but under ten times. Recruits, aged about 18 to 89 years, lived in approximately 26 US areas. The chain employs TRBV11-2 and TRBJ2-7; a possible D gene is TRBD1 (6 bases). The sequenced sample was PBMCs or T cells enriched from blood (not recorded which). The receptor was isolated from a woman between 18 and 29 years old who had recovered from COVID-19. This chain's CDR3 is CASSFYGDNEQYF. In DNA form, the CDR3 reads TGTGCCAGCAGCTTTTACGGGGACAACGAGCAGTACTTC.